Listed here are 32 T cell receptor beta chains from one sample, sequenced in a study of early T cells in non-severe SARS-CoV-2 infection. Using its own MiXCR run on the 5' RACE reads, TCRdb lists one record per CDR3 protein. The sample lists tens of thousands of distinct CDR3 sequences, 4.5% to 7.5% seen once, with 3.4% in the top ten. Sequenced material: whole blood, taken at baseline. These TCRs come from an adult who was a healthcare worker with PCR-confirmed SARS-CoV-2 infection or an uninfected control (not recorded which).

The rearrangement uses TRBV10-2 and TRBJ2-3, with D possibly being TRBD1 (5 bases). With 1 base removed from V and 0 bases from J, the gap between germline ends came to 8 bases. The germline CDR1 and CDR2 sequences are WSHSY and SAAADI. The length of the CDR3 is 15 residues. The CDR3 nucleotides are TGCGCCAGCAGTGAGTTGACAGTTAGCACAGATACGCAGTATTTT. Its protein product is CASSELTVSTDTQYF.

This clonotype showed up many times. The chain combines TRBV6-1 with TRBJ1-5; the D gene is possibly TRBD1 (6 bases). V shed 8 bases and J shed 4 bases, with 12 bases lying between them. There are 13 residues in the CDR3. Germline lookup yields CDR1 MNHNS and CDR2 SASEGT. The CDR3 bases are TGTGCCAGCCGTACAGGGAATAATCAGCCCCAGCATTTT. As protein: CASRTGNNQPQHF.

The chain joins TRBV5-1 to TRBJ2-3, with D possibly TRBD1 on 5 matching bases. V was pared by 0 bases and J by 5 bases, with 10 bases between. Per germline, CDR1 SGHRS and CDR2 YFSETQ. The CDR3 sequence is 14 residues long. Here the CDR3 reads CASSLVQVKDTQYF. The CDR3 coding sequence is TGCGCCAGCAGCTTGGTACAGGTTAAAGATACGCAGTATTTT. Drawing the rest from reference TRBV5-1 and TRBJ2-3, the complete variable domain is KAGVTQTPRYLIKTRGQQVTLSCSPISGHRSVSWYQQTPGQGLQFLFEYFSETQRNKGNFPGRFSGRQFSNSRSEMNVSTLELGDSALYLCASSLVQVKDTQYFGPGTRLTVL.

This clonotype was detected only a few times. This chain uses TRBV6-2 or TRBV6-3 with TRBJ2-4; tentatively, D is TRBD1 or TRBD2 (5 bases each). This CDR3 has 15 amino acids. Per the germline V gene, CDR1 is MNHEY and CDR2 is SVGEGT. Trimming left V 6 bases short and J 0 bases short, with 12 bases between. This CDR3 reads CASRSPGTAKNIQYF. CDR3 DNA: TGTGCCAGCAGATCGCCCGGGACAGCCAAAAACATTCAGTACTTC.

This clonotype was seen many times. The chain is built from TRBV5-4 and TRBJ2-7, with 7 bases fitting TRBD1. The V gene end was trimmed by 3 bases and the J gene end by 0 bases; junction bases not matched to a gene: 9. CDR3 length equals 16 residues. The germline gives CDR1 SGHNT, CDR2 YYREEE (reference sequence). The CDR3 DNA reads TGTGCCAGCAGCTCGACGCTCAGGGGGAGCTCCTACGAGCAGTACTTC. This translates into CASSSTLRGSSYEQYF.

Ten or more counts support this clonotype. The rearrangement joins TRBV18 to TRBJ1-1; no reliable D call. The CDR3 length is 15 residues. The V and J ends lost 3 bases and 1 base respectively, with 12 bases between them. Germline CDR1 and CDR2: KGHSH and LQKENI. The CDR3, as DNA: TGTGCCAGCTCACCCCGCCCGAACCCGAACACTGAAGCTTTCTTT. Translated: CASSPRPNPNTEAFF.

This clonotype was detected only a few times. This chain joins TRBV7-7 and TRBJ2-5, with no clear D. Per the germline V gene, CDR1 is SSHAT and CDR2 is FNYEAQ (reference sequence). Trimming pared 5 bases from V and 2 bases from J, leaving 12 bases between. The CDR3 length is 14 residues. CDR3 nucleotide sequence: TGTGCCAGCAGCCAATCGGGCAGGCAAGAGACCCAGTACTTC. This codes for CASSQSGRQETQYF.

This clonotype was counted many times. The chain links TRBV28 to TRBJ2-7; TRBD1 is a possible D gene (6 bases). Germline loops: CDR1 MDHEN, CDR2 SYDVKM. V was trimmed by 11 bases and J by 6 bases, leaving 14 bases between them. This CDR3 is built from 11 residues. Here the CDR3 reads CAATSTGEQYF. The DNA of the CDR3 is TGTGCCGCCACATCGACAGGCGAGCAGTACTTC.

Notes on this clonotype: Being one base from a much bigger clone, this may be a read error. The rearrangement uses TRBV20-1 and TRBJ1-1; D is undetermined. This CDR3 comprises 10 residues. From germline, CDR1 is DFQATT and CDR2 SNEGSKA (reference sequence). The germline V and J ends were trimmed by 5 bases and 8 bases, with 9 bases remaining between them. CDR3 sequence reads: CSAAETEAFF. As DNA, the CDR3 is TGCAGTGCTGCCGAGACAGAAGCTTTCTTT.

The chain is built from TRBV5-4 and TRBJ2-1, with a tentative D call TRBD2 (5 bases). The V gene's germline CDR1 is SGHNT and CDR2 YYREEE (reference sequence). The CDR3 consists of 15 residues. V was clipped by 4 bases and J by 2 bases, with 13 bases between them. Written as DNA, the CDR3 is TGTGCCAGCAGCCGGATAGCGAGAACCTACAATGAGCAGTTCTTC. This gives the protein CASSRIARTYNEQFF.

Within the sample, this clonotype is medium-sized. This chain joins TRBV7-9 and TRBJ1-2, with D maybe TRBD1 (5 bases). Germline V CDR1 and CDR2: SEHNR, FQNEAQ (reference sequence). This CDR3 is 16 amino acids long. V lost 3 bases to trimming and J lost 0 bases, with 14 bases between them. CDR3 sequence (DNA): TGTGCCAGCAGCTTCCGTGGGGCGGTACCTAACTATGGCTACACCTTC. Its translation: CASSFRGAVPNYGYTF. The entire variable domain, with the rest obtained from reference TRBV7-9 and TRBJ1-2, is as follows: DTGVSQNPRHKITKRGQNVTFRCDPISEHNRLYWYRQTLGQGPEFLTYFQNEAQLEKSRLLSDRFSAERPKGSFSTLEIQRTEQGDSAMYLCASSFRGAVPNYGYTFGSGTRLTVV.

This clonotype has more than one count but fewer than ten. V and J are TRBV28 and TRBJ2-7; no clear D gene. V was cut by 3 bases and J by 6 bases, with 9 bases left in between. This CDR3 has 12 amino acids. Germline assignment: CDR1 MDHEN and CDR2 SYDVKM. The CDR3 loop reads CASSFQPSEQYF. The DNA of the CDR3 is TGTGCCAGCAGTTTTCAGCCTAGCGAGCAGTACTTC. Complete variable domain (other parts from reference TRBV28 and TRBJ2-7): DVKVTQSSRYLVKRTGEKVFLECVQDMDHENMFWYRQDPGLGLRLIYFSYDVKMKEKGDIPEGYSVSREKKERFSLILESASTNQTSMYLCASSFQPSEQYFGPGTRLTVT.

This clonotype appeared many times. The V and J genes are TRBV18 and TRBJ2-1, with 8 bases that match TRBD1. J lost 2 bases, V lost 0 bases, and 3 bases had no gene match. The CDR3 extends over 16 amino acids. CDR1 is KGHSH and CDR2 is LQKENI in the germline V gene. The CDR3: CASSPPPGGTYNEQFF. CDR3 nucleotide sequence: TGTGCCAGCTCACCACCGCCAGGGGGCACCTACAATGAGCAGTTCTTC.

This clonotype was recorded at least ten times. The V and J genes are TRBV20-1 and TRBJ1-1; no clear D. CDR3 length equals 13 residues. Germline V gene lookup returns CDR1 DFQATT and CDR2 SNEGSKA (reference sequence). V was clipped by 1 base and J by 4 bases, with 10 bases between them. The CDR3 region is CSARAIPSTEAFF. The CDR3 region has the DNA TGCAGTGCTAGAGCCATACCGAGCACTGAAGCTTTCTTT.

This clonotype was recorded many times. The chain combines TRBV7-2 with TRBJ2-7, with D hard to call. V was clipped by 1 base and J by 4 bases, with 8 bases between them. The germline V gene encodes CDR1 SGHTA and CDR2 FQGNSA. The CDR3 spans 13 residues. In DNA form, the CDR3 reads TGTGCCAGCAGCTTAGTTACTCCATACGAGCAGTACTTC. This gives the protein CASSLVTPYEQYF.

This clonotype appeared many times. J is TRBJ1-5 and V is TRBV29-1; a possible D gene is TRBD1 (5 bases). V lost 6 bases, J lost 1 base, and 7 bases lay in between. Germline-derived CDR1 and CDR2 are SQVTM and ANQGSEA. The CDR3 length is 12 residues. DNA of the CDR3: TGCAGCGTCCGGGACAGCAATCAGCCCCAGCATTTT. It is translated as CSVRDSNQPQHF.

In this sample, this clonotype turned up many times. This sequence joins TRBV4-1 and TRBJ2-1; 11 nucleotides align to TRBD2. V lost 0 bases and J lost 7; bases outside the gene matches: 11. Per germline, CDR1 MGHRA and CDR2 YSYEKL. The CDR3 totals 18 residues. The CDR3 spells CASSQERRWPSGRNEQFF. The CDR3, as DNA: TGCGCCAGCAGCCAAGAACGACGGTGGCCTAGCGGGAGGAATGAGCAGTTCTTC.

Here the CDR3 DNA reads TGCGCCAGCAGCCAAGAAATCCCTAGCGCCTATAGCACAGATACGCAGTATTTT. Translated, it gives CASSQEIPSAYSTDTQYF. The V gene is TRBV4-3, the J gene TRBJ2-3; possibly TRBD2 for D (6 bases). This CDR3 has 18 amino acids. V shed 0 bases and J shed 0 bases, with 16 bases lying between them. Looked up from germline, CDR1 is LGHNA and CDR2 is YSLEER.

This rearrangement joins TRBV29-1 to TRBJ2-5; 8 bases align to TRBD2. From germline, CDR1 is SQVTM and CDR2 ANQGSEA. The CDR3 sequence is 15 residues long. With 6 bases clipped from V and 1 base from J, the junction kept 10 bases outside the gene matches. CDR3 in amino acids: CSVARPGLAQETQYF. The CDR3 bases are TGCAGCGTCGCCAGGCCTGGACTAGCCCAAGAGACCCAGTACTTC. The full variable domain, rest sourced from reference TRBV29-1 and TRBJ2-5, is SAVISQKPSRDICQRGTSLTIQCQVDSQVTMMFWYRQQPGQSLTLIATANQGSEATYESGFVIDKFPISRPNLTFSTLTVSNMSPEDSSIYLCSVARPGLAQETQYFGPGTRLLVL.

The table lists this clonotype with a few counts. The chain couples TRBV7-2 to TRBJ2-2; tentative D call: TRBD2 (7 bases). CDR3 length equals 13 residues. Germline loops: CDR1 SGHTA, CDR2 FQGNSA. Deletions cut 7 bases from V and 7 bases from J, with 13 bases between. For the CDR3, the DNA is TGTGCCAGCATCCGGGGGGCAGGCGGGGAGCTGTTTTTT. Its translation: CASIRGAGGELFF.

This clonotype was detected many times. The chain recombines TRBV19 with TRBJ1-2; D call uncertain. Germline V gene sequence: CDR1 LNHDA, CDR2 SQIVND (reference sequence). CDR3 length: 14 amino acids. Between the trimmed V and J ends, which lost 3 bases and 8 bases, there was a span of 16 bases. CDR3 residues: CASSIPDSSWGYTF. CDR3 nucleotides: TGTGCCAGTAGTATCCCCGACTCAAGCTGGGGCTACACCTTC.

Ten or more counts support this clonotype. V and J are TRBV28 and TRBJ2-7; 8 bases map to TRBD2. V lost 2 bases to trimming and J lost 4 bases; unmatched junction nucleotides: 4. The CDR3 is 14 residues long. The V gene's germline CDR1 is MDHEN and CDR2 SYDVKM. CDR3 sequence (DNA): TGTGCCAGCAGTTTAGCGGGAGGCCTATACGAGCAGTACTTC. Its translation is CASSLAGGLYEQYF.

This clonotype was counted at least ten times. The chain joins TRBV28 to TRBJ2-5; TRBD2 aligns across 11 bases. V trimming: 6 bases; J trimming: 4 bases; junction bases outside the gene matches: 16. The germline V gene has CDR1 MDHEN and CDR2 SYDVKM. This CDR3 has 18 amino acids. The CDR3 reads CASSTPPSGTSGSETQYF. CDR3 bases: TGTGCCAGCAGCACGCCACCCTCCGGGACTAGCGGTTCAGAGACCCAGTACTTC. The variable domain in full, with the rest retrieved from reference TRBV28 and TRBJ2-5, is DVKVTQSSRYLVKRTGEKVFLECVQDMDHENMFWYRQDPGLGLRLIYFSYDVKMKEKGDIPEGYSVSREKKERFSLILESASTNQTSMYLCASSTPPSGTSGSETQYFGPGTRLLVL.

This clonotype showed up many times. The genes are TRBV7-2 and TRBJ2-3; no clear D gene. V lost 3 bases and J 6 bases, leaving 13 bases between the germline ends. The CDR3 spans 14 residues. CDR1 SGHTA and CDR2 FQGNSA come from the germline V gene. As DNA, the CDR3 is TGTGCCAGCAGCTTTGGACCAGCGATGGATACGCAGTATTTT. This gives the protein CASSFGPAMDTQYF.

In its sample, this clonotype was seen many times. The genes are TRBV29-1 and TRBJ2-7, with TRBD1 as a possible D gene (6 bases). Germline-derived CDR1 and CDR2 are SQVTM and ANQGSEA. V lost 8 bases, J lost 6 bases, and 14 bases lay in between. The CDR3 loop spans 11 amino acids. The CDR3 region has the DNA TGCAGCAGCGCAGGGGAAGGCGAGCAGTACTTC. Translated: CSSAGEGEQYF.

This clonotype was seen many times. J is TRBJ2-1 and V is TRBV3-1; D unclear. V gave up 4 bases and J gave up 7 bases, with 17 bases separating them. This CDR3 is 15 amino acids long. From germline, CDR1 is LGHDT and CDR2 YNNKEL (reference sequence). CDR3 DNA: TGTGCCAGCAGCCGCCCCCTGAGCTCCCAGAATGAGCAGTTCTTC. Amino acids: CASSRPLSSQNEQFF.

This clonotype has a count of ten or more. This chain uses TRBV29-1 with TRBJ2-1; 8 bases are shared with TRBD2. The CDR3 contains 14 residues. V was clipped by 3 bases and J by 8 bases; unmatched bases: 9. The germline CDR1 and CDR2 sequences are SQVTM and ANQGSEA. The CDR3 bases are TGCAGCGTTGACAGAGCGGGAGAAGGGTATGAGCAGTTCTTC. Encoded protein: CSVDRAGEGYEQFF.

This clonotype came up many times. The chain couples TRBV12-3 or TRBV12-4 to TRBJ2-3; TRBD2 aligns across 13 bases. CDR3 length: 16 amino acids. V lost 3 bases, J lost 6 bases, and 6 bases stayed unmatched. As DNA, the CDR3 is TGTGCCAGCAGTTTGGGGGGGACTAGCGGGATCGATACGCAGTATTTT. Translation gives CASSLGGTSGIDTQYF.

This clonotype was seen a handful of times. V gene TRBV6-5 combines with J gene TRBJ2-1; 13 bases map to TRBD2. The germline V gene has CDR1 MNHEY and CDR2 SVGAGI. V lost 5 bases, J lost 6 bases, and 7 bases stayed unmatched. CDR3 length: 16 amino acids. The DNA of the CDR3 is TGTGCCAGCAGTACAGGACTAGCGGGAGTTCTCAATGAGCAGTTCTTC. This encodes CASSTGLAGVLNEQFF.

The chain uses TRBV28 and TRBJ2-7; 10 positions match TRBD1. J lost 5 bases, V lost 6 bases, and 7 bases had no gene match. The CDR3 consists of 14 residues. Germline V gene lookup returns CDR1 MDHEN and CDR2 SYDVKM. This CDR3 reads CASRGGQGIHEQYF. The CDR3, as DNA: TGTGCCAGCAGAGGGGGACAGGGGATACACGAGCAGTACTTC.

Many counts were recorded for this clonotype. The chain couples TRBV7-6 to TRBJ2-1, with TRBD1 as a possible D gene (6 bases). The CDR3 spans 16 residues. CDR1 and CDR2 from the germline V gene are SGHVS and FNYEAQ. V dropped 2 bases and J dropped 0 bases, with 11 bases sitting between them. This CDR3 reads CASSLNHRASYNEQFF. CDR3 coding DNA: TGTGCCAGCAGCTTAAACCACAGGGCCTCCTACAATGAGCAGTTCTTC.

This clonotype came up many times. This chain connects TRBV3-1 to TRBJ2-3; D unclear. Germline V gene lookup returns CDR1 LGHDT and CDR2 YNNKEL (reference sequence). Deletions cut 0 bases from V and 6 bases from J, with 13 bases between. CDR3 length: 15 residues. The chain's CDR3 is CASSQDRWNKDTQYF. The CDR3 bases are TGTGCCAGCAGCCAAGATCGCTGGAATAAGGATACGCAGTATTTT.